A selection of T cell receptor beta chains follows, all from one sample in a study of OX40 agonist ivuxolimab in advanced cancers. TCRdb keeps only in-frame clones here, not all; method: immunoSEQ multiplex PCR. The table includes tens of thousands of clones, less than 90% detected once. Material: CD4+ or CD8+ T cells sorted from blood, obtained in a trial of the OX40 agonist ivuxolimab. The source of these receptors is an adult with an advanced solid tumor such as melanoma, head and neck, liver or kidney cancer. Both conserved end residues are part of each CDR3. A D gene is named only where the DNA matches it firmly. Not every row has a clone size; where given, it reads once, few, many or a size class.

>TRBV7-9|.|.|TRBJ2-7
TGTGCCAGCAGCACCAGACAGGCGTCCTACGAGCAGTACTTC
CASSTRQASYEQYF
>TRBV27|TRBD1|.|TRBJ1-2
TGTGCCAGCAGTTTATCGGGGGACAGGGTCGGCTACACCTTC
CASSLSGDRVGYTF
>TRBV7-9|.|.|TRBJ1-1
TGTGCCAGCAGCCCGACGAGGGGGATAGGGGCTGAAGCTTTCTTT
CASSPTRGIGAEAFF
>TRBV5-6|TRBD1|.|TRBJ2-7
TGTGCCAGCAGCCTTCTCGGGGGACAGGGACCGTACTTC
CASSLLGGQGPYF
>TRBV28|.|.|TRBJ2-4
TGTGCCAGCAGTCTCACGACACCGAATATAGCCAAAAACATTCAGTACTTC
CASSLTTPNIAKNIQYF
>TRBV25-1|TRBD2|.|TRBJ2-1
TGTGCCAGCAGTGAAATAGCGGGAGTTTCCTCCTACAATGAGCAGTTCTTC
CASSEIAGVSSYNEQFF
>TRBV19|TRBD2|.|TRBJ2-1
TGTGCCAGTAGTATTGATGGGAGGGGACTAGCGGGCCACAATGAGCAGTTCTTC
CASSIDGRGLAGHNEQFF
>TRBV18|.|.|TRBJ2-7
TGTGCCAGCTCACCAACCGGGACCTACGAGCAGTACTTC
CASSPTGTYEQYF
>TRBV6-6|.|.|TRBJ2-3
TGTGCCAGCAGGGGGCAGGGGAGCACAGATACGCAGTATTTT
CASRGQGSTDTQYF
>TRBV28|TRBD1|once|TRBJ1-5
TGTGCCAGCAGTTGGAGGGGACAGTTTAATCAGCCCCAGCATTTT
CASSWRGQFNQPQHF
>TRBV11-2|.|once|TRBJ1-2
TGTGCCAGCAGCCCTACCGACAGTTACTCTAACTATGGCTACACCTTC
CASSPTDSYSNYGYTF
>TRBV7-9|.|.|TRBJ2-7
TGTGCCAGCAGCCCCCAATGGGGCGAGCAGTACTTC
CASSPQWGEQYF
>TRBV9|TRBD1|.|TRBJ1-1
TGTGCCAGCAGCTTGGGACAGGGCCCTAACACTGAAGCTTTCTTT
CASSLGQGPNTEAFF
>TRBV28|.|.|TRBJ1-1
TGTGCCAGCAGTTTACAGGGAGGCACTGAAGCTTTCTTT
CASSLQGGTEAFF
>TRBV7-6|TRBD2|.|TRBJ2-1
TGTGCCAGCAGCTACGGACTAGCGGGTATACATGAGCAGTTCTTC
CASSYGLAGIHEQFF
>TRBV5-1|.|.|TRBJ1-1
TGCGCCAGCAGCTTGGGTCAGGGACTCGCCAGAGACACTGAAGCTTTCTTT
CASSLGQGLARDTEAFF
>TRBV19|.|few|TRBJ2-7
TGTGCCAGTAGTTCTCAGGGGAAGTACGAGCAGTACTTC
CASSSQGKYEQYF
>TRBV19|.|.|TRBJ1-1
TGTGCCAGTAGTCCGAGGGGGAGATTGAACACTGAAGCTTTCTTT
CASSPRGRLNTEAFF
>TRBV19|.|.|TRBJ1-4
TGTGCCAGTAGTACCGGACTGAACAATGAAAAACTGTTTTTT
CASSTGLNNEKLFF
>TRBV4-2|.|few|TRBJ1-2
TGTGCCAGCAGCCAAGGACAGGAGCACTATGGCTACACCTTC
CASSQGQEHYGYTF
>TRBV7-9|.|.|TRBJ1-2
TGTGCCAGCAGCCCAGGCGGGGGTAACTATGGCTACACCTTC
CASSPGGGNYGYTF
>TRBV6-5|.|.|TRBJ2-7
TGTGCCAGCAGTATGGGGCCCAATTACGAGCAGTACTTC
CASSMGPNYEQYF
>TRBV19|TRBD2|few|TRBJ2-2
TGTGCCAGTACCCTTAGCGGGAGTGGTTACACCGGGGAGCTGTTTTTT
CASTLSGSGYTGELFF
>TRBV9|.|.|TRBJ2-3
TGTGCCAGCAGCGTAGATATGGCCAGAGGGACAGATACGCAGTATTTT
CASSVDMARGTDTQYF
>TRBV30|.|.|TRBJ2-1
TGTGCCTGGAGTGTAAACGGCCATGAGCAGTTCTTC
CAWSVNGHEQFF
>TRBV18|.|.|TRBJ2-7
TGTGCCAGCTCACCTACTGAGGGTAGCTCCTACGAGCAGTACTTC
CASSPTEGSSYEQYF
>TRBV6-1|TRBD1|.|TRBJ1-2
TGTGCCAGCAGTGAACCAGGACAGGGGGTTGCTGGCTACACCTTC
CASSEPGQGVAGYTF
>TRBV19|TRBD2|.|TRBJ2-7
TGTGCCAGTAGTCCCGGACTAGCTGACGAGCAGTACTTC
CASSPGLADEQYF
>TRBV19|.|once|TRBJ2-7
TGTGCCAGTAGTGACAGATACGAGCAGTACTTC
CASSDRYEQYF
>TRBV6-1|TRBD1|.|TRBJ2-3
TGTGCCAGCTTTACGCCCGACAGGGCAGATACGCAGTATTTT
CASFTPDRADTQYF
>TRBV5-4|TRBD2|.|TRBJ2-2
TGTGCCAGCAGCCCTCGGGAGGGGGATGATGCCGGGGAGCTGTTCTTT
CASSPREGDDAGELFF
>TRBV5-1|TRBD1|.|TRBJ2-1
TGCGCCAGCAGCCAAGGACAGGTGCGGCTACAGTTCTTC
CASSQGQVRLQFF
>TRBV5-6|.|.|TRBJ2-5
TGTGCCAGCAGCCCTTGGGGGGTCGGGGGCAGCGGGGAGACCCAGTACTTC
CASSPWGVGGSGETQYF
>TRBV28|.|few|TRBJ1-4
TGTGCCAGCAGTTTAGGCCAGGTTAATGAAAAACTGTTTTTT
CASSLGQVNEKLFF
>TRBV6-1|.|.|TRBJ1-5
TGTGCCAGCAGCGCCCGAGAGACACAGGCCCAGCATTTT
CASSARETQAQHF
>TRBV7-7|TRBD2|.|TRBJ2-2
TGTGCCAGCAGCCCCCGGACTAGCGGGAACACCGGGGAGCTGTTTTTT
CASSPRTSGNTGELFF
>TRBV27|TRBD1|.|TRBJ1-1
TGTGCCAGCAGTTTTCTATCGGGGAGGGGGCCGGGGAACACTGAAGCTTTCTTT
CASSFLSGRGPGNTEAFF
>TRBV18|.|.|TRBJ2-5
TGTGCCAGCTCACCACCCCTGACCGGGGAGACCCAGTACTTC
CASSPPLTGETQYF
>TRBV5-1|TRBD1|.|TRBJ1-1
TGCGCCAGCAGCTTGACCCCTACAGGGGTGACTGAAGCTTTCTTT
CASSLTPTGVTEAFF
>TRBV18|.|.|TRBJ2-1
TGTGCCAGCTCACCATCAGGTTATGAGCAGTTCTTC
CASSPSGYEQFF
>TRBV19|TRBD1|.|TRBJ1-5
TGTGCCAGTAGTATAGGACAGGGTGTAAGCAATCAGCCCCAGCATTTT
CASSIGQGVSNQPQHF
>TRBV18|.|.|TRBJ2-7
TGTGCCAGCTCAAAAGAGACCTACGAGCAGTACTTC
CASSKETYEQYF
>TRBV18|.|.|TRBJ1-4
TGTGCCAGCTCACCGGGATTTTTAAGGGAAAAGCTGTTTTTT
CASSPGFLREKLFF
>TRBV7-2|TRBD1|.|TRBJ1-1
TGTGCCAGCAGCCCACGACAGGGTATGGGGAACACTGAAGCTTTCTTT
CASSPRQGMGNTEAFF
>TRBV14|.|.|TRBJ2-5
TGTGCCAGCAGCCAACGGCTCCAAGAGACCCAGTACTTC
CASSQRLQETQYF
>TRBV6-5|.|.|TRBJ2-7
TGTGCCAGCAGTTTCGGCCACCGGGACGGACTATACGAGCAGTACTTC
CASSFGHRDGLYEQYF
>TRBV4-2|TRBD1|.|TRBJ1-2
TGTGCCAGCAGCCCCCCGGGACAGAAGTATGGCTACACCTTC
CASSPPGQKYGYTF
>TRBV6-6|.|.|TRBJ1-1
TGTGCCAGCAGTTACTCGGAGATCAACACTGAAGCTTTCTTT
CASSYSEINTEAFF
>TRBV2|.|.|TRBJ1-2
TGTGCCAGCAGGGGGGGCGACTATGGCTACACCTTC
CASRGGDYGYTF
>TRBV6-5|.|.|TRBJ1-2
TGTGCCAGCAGTCTGTCACGGACGGGGGGTAGTGACTACACCTTC
CASSLSRTGGSDYTF
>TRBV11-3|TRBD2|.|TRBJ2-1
TGTGCCAGCAGCTTAGGAGGGACTAGTAATGAGCAGTTCTTC
CASSLGGTSNEQFF
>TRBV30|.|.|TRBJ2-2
TGTGCCTGGAGAGGCACCGCGAACACCGGGGAGCTGTTTTTT
CAWRGTANTGELFF
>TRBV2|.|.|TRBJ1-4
TGTGCCAGCACCTACGGGATCAATGAAAAACTGTTTTTT
CASTYGINEKLFF
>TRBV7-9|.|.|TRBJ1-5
TGTGCCAGCAGCTTTGGGGGGGGTGGTCAGCCCCAGCATTTT
CASSFGGGGQPQHF
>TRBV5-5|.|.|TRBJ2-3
TGTGCCAGCAGCTTGGGTGTGCGGTTCGGGGGGCCCACAGATACGCAGTATTTT
CASSLGVRFGGPTDTQYF